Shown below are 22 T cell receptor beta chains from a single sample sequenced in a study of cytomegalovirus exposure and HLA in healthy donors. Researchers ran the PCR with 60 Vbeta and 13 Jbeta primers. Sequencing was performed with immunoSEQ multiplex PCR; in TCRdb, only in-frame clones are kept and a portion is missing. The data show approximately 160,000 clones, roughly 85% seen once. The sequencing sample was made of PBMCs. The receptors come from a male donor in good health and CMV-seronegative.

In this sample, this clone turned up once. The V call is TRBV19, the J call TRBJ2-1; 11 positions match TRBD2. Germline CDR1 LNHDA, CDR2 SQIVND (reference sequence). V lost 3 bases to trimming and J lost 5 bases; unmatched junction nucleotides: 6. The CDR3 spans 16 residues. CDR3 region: CASSIIAGGAHNEQFF. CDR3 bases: TGTGCCAGTAGTATTATAGCGGGAGGGGCGCACAATGAGCAGTTCTTC.

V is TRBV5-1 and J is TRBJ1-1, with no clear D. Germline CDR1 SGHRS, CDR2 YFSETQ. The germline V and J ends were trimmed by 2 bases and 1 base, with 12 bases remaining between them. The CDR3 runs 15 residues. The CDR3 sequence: CASSFDGVPNTEAFF. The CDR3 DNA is TGCGCCAGCAGCTTTGACGGAGTCCCGAACACTGAAGCTTTCTTT.

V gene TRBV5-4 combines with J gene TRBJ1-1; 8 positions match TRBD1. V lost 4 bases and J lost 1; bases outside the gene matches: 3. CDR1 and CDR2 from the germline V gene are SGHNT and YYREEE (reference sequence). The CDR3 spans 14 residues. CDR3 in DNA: TGTGCCAGCAGCCCGACAGGGGCGAACACTGAAGCTTTCTTT. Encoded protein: CASSPTGANTEAFF.

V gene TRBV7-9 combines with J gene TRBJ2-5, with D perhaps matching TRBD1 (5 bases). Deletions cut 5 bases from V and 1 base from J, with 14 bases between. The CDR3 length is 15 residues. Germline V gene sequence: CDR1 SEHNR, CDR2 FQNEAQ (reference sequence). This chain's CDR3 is CASSIRTTVQETQYF. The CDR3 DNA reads TGTGCCAGCAGCATCCGAACGACAGTCCAAGAGACCCAGTACTTC.

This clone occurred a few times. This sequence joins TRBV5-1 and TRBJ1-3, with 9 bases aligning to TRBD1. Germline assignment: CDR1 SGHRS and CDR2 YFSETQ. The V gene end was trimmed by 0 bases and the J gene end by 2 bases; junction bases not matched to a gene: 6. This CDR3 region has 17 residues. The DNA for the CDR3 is TGCGCCAGCAGCTTGGTCGGGGGACAGGGCCCTGGAAACACCATATATTTT. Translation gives CASSLVGGQGPGNTIYF.

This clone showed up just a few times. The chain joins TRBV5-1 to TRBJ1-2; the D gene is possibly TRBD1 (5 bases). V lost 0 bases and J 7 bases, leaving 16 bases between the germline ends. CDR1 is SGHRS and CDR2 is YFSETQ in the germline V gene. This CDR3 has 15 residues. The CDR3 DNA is TGCGCCAGCAGCTTGGGGGGCGTAAGGGGTAGTGGCTACACCTTC. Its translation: CASSLGGVRGSGYTF.

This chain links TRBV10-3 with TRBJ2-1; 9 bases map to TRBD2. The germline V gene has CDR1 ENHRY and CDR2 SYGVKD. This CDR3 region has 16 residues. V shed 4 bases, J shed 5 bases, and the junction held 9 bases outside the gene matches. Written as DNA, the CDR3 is TGTGCCATCAGTGGTTCCCGGGGACTAGCCCACAATGAGCAGTTCTTC. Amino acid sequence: CAISGSRGLAHNEQFF.

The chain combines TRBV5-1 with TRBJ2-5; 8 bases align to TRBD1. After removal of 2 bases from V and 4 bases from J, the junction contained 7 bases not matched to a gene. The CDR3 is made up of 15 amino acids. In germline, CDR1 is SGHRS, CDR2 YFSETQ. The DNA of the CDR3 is TGCGCCAGCAGCTTAAGCCAGGGGGCCAGAGAGACCCAGTACTTC. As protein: CASSLSQGARETQYF.

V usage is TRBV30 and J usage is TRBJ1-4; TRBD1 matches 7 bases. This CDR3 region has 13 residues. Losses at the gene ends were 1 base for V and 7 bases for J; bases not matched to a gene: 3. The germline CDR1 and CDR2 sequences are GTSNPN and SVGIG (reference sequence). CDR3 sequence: CAWSEGTVEKLFF. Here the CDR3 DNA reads TGTGCCTGGAGTGAGGGGACAGTTGAAAAACTGTTTTTT.

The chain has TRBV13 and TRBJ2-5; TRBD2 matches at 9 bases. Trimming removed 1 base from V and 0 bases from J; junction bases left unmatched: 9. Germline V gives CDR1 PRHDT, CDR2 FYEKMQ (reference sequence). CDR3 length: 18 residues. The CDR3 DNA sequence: TGTGCCAGCAGCTTAGTCGGAACACCTAGCGGGAACCAAGAGACCCAGTACTTC. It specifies CASSLVGTPSGNQETQYF.

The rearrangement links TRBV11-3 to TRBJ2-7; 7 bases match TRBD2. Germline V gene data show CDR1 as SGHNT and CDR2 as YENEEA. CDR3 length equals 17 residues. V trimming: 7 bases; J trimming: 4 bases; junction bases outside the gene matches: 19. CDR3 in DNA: TGTGCCAGCAACTCCTACATGGGGACTATAAGTGGTTACGAGCAGTACTTC. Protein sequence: CASNSYMGTISGYEQYF.

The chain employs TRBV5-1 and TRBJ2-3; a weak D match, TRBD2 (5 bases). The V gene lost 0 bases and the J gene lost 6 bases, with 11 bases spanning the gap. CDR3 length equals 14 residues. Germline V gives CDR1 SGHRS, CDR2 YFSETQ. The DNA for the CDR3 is TGCGCCAGCAGCTTGGAATCAGCGGTGGATACGCAGTATTTT. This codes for CASSLESAVDTQYF. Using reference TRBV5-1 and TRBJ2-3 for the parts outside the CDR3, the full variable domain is KAGVTQTPRYLIKTRGQQVTLSCSPISGHRSVSWYQQTPGQGLQFLFEYFSETQRNKGNFPGRFSGRQFSNSRSEMNVSTLELGDSALYLCASSLESAVDTQYFGPGTRLTVL.

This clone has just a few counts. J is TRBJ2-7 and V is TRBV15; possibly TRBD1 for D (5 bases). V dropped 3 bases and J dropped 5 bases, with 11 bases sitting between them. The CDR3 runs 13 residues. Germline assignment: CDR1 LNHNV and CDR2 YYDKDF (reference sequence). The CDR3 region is CATSSDRPNEQYF. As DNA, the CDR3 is TGTGCCACCAGCAGTGACAGACCGAACGAGCAGTACTTC. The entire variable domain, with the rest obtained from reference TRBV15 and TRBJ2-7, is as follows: DAMVIQNPRYQVTQFGKPVTLSCSQTLNHNVMYWYQQKSSQAPKLLFHYYDKDFNNEADTPDNFQSRRPNTSFCFLDIRSPGLGDTAMYLCATSSDRPNEQYFGPGTRLTVT.

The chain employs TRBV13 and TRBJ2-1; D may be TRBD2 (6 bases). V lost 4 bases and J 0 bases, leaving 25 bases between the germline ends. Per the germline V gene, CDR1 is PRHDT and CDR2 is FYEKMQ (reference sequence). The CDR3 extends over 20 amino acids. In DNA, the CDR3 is TGTGCCAGCAGCTCGAGGGGCGTTAGGCCTAGCGCTTCCTCCTACAATGAGCAGTTCTTC. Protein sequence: CASSSRGVRPSASSYNEQFF.

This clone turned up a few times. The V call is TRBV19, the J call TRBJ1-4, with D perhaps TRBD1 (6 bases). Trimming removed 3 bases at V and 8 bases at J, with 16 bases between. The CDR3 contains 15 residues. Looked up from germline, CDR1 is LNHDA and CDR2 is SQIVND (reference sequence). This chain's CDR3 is CASSILTGTYEKLFF. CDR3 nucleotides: TGTGCCAGTAGTATTTTGACAGGCACATACGAAAAACTGTTTTTT.

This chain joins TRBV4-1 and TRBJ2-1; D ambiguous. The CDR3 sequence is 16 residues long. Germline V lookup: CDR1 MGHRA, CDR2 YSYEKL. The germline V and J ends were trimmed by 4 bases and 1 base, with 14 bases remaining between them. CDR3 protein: CASSRLDLVSYNEQFF. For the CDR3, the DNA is TGCGCCAGCAGCCGCCTTGACCTAGTATCCTACAATGAGCAGTTCTTC.

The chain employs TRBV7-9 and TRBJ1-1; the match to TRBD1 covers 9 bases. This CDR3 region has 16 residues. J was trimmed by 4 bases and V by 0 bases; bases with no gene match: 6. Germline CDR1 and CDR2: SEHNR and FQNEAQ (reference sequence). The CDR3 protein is CASSLARGTGTTEAFF. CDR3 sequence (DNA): TGTGCCAGCAGCTTAGCCAGAGGGACAGGGACCACTGAAGCTTTCTTT.

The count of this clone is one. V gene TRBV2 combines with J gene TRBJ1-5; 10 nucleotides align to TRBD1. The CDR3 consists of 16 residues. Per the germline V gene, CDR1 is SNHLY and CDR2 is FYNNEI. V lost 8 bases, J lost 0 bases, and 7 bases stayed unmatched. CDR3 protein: CASAGQGGNSNQPQHF. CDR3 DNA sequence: TGTGCCAGCGCCGGACAGGGGGGAAATAGCAATCAGCCCCAGCATTTT.

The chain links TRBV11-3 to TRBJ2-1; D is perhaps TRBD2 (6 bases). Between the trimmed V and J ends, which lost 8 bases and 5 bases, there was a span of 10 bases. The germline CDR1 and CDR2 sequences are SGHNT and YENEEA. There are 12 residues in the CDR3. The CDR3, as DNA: TGTGCCAGCGGCGGGAAAAACAATGAGCAGTTCTTC. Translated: CASGGKNNEQFF.

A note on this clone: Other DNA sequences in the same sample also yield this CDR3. CDR3 region: CASSLGQGPYEQYF. The CDR3, as DNA: TGCGCCAGCAGCTTGGGACAGGGACCCTACGAGCAGTACTTC. J is TRBJ2-7 and V is TRBV5-1; TRBD1 aligns across 7 bases. V trimming: 0 bases; J trimming: 2 bases; junction bases outside the gene matches: 2. CDR3 size: 14 residues. The V gene's germline CDR1 is SGHRS and CDR2 YFSETQ.

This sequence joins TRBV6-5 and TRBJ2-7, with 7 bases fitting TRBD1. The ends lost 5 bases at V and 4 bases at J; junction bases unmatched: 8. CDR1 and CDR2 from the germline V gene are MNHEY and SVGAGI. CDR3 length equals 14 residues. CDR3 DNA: TGTGCCAGCAGTCGGGGACAGTACCTTTACGAGCAGTACTTC. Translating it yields CASSRGQYLYEQYF.

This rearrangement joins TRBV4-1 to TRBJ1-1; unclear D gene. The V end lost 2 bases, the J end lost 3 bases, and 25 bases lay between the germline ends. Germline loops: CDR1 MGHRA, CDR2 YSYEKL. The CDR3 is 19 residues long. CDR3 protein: CASSQHLFSSGVKDTEAFF. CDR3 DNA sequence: TGCGCCAGCAGCCAACATTTATTTTCCAGCGGGGTAAAGGACACTGAAGCTTTCTTT.